The TCR beta chain described here comes from a study of PD-1 blockade in mismatch repair-deficient tumors. This CDR3 has 13 residues. V lost 2 bases to trimming and J lost 1 base, with 3 bases between them. Per germline, CDR1 MNHEY and CDR2 SMNVEV (reference sequence). Sequenced by immunoSEQ multiplex PCR; TCRdb stores in-frame clones only, minus some. The sample has 100,000 to 150,000 clones; 88% are singletons. The receptor was isolated from an adult with mismatch repair-deficient cancer. Material: peripheral blood, obtained approximately 70 weeks after starting pembrolizumab. This rearrangement joins TRBV27 to TRBJ2-1; D is undetermined. CDR3 protein: CASSLVSYNEQFF. CDR3 DNA: TGTGCCAGCAGTTTAGTATCCTACAATGAGCAGTTCTTC.